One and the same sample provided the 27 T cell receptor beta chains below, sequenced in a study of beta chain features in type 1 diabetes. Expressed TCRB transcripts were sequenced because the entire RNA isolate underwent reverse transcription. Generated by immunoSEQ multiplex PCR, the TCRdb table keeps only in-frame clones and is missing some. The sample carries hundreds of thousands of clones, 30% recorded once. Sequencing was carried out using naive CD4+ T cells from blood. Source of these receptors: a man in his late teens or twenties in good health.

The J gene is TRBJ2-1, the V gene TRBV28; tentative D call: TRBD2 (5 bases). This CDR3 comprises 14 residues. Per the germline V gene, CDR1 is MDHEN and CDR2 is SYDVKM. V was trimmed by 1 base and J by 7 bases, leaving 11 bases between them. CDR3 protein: CASSLSRLPNEQFF. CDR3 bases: TGTGCCAGCAGTTTATCTCGACTACCTAATGAGCAGTTCTTC.

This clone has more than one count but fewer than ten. CDR3 sequence (DNA): TGTGCCAGCAGTGAGTTGGCAGGGGATACCTATGGCTACACCTTC. Residues: CASSELAGDTYGYTF. The chain links TRBV2 to TRBJ1-2, with D possibly TRBD1 on 6 matching bases. The V end lost 3 bases, the J end lost 4 bases, and 15 bases lay between the germline ends. The germline V gene encodes CDR1 SNHLY and CDR2 FYNNEI. The CDR3 runs to 15 residues.

CDR3 DNA sequence: TGCGCCAGCAGCTTGGTGGCGGGCCAGTGGAATGAGCAGTTCTTC. The encoded protein is CASSLVAGQWNEQFF. The chain is built from TRBV5-1 and TRBJ2-1, with D perhaps TRBD2 (5 bases). The CDR3 consists of 15 residues. V lost 0 bases and J lost 7, with 14 bases in between. The V gene's germline CDR1 is SGHRS and CDR2 YFSETQ.

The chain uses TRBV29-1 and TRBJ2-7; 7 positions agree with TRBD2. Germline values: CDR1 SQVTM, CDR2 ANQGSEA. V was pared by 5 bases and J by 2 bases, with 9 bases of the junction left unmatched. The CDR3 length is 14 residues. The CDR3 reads CSVSSSGLAYEQYF. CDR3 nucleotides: TGCAGCGTTAGCTCTAGCGGTCTTGCCTACGAGCAGTACTTC.

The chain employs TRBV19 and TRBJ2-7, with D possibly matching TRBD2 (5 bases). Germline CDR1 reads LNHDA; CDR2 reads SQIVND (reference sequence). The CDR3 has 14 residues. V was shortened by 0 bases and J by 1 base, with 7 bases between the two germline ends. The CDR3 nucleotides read TGTGCCAGTAGTATAGAGGACTTGTCCTACGAGCAGTACTTC. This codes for CASSIEDLSYEQYF.

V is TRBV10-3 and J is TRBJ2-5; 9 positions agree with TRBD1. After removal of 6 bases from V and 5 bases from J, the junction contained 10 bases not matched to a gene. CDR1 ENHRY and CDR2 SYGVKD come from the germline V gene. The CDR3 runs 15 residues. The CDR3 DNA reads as TGTGCCATCAGGCCAGACAGGGGGGTCGGGGAGACCCAGTACTTC. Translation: CAIRPDRGVGETQYF.

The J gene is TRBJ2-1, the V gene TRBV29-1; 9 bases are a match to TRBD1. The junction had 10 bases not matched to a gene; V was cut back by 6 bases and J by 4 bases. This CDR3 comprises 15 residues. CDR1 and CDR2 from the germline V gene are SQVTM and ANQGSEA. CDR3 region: CSVVGSGQGYNEQFF. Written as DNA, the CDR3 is TGCAGCGTCGTAGGGTCGGGACAGGGATACAATGAGCAGTTCTTC.

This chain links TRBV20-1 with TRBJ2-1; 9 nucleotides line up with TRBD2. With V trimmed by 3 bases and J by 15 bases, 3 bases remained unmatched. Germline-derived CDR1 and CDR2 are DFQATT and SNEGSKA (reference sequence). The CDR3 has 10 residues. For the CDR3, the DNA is TGCAGTGCTAGGCGGGAGGGTTTGTTCTTC. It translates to CSARREGLFF.

Written as DNA, the CDR3 is TGTGCCAGCAGTGGGTATTGGGGGGACTATGGCTACACCTTC. This translates into CASSGYWGDYGYTF. The chain employs TRBV25-1 and TRBJ1-2; D is possibly TRBD1 (5 bases). Trimming pared 4 bases from V and 3 bases from J, leaving 12 bases between. Per germline, CDR1 MGHDK and CDR2 SYGVNS. The CDR3 loop spans 14 amino acids.

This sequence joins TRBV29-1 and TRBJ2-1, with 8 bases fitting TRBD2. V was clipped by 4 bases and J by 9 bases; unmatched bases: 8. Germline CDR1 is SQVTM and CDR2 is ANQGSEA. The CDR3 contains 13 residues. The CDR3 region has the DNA TGCAGCGTTGCCGGGAGGGCCCTTATTGAGCAGTTCTTC. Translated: CSVAGRALIEQFF.

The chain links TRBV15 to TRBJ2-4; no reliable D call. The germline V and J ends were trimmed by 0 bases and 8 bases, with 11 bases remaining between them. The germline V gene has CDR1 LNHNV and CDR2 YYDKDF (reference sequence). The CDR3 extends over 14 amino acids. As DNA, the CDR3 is TGTGCCACCAGCAGAGATAGTCCGCAGGACATTCAGTACTTC. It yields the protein CATSRDSPQDIQYF.

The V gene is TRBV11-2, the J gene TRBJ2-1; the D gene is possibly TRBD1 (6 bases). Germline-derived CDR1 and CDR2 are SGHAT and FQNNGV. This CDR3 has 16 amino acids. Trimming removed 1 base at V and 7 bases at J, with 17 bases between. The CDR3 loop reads CASSLVGRSQGNEQFF. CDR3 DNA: TGTGCCAGCAGCTTAGTCGGGCGCTCTCAGGGGAATGAGCAGTTCTTC. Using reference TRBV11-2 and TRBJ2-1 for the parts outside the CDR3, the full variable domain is EAGVAQSPRYKIIEKRQSVAFWCNPISGHATLYWYQQILGQGPKLLIQFQNNGVVDDSQLPKDRFSAERLKGVDSTLKIQPAKLEDSAVYLCASSLVGRSQGNEQFFGPGTRLTVL.

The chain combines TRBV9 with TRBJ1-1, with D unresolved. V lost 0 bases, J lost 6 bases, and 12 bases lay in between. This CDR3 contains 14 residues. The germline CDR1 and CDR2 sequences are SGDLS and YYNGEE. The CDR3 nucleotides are TGTGCCAGCAGCGTAGCGATCATGGGCGCTGAAGCTTTCTTT. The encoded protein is CASSVAIMGAEAFF.

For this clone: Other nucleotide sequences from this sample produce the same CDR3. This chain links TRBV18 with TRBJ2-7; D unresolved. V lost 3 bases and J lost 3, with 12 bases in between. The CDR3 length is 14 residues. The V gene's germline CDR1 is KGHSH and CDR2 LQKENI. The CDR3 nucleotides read TGTGCCAGCTCACCGGGCCTCAGCAGCTACGAGCAGTACTTC. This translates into CASSPGLSSYEQYF.

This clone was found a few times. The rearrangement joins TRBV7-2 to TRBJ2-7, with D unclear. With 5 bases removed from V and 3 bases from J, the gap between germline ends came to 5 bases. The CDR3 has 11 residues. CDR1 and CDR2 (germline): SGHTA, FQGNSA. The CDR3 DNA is TGTGCCAGCAGCACCTACTACGAGCAGTACTTC. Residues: CASSTYYEQYF.

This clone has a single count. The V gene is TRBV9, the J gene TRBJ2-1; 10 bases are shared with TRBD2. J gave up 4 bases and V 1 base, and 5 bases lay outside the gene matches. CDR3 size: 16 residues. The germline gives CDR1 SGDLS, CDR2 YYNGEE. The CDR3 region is CASSVSGTSDYNEQFF. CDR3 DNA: TGTGCCAGCAGCGTATCTGGGACTAGCGATTACAATGAGCAGTTCTTC.

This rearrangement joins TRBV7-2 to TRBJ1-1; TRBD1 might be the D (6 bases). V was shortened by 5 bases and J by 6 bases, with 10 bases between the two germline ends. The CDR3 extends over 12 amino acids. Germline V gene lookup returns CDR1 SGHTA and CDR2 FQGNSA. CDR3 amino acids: CASSGGQSEAFF. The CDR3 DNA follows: TGTGCCAGCAGCGGCGGACAGTCTGAAGCTTTCTTT.

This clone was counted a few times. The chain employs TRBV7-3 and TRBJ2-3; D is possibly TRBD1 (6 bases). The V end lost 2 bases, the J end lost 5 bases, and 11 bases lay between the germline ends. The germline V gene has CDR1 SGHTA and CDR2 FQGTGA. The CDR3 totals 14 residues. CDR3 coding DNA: TGTGCCAGCAGCTTACACAGGGAACAAGATACGCAGTATTTT. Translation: CASSLHREQDTQYF.

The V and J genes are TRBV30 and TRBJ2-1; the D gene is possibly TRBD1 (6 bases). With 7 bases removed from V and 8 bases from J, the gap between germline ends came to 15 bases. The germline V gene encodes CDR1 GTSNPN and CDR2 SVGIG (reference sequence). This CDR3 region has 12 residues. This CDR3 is CAYTDRSYEQFF. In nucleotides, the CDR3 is TGTGCCTATACCGACAGGTCTTATGAGCAGTTCTTC. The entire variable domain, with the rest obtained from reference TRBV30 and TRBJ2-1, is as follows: SQTIHQWPATLVQPVGSPLSLECTVEGTSNPNLYWYRQAAGRGLQLLFYSVGIGQISSEVPQNLSASRPQDRQFILSSKKLLLSDSGFYLCAYTDRSYEQFFGPGTRLTVL.

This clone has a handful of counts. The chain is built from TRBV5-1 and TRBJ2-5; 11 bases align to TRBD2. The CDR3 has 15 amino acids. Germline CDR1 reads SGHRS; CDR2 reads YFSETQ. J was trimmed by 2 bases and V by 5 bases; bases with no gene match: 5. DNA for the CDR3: TGCGCCAGCAGTAGGACTAGCGGGCCTCAAGAGACCCAGTACTTC. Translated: CASSRTSGPQETQYF.

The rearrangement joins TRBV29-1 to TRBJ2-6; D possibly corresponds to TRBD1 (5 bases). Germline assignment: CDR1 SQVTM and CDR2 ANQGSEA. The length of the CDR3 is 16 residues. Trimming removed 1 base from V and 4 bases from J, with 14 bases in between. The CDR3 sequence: CSVEGGAGHGANVLTF. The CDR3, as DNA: TGCAGCGTTGAAGGGGGTGCAGGGCACGGGGCCAACGTCCTGACTTTC.

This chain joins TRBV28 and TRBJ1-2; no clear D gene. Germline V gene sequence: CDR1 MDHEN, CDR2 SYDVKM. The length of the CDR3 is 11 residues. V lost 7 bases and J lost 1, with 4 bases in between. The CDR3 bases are TGTGCCAGCAAGGTTAACTATGGCTACACCTTC. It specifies CASKVNYGYTF.

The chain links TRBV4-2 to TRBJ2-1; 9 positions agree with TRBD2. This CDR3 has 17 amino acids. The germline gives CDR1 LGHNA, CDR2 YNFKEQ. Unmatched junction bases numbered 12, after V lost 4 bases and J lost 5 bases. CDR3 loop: CASSPLSGRTANNEQFF. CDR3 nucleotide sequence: TGTGCCAGCAGCCCGTTGAGCGGGAGGACCGCCAACAATGAGCAGTTCTTC.

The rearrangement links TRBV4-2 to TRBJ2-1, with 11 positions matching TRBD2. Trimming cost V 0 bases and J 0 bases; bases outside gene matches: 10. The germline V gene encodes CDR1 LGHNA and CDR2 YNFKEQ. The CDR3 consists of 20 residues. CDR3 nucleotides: TGTGCCAGCAGCCAAGATCACACTAGCGGGAGTGGGAGCTCCTACAATGAGCAGTTCTTC. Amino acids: CASSQDHTSGSGSSYNEQFF.

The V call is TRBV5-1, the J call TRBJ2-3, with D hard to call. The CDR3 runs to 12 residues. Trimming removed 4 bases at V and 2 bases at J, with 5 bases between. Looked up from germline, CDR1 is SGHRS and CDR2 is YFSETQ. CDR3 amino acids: CASSITTDTQYF. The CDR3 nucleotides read TGCGCCAGCAGCATAACCACAGATACGCAGTATTTT.

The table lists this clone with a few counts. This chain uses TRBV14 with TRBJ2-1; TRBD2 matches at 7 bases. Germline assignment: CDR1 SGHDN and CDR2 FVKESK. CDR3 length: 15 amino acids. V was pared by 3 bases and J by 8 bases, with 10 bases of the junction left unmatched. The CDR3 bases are TGTGCCAGCAGCCAGGGAGGGAGGCCCTGGGATGAGCAGTTCTTC. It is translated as CASSQGGRPWDEQFF.

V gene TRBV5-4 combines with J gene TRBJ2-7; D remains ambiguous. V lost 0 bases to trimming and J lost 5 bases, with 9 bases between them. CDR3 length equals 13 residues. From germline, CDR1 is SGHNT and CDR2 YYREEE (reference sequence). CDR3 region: CASSLDPDDEQYF. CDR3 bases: TGTGCCAGCAGCTTGGACCCGGACGACGAGCAGTACTTC. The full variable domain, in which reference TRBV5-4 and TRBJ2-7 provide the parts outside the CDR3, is ETGVTQSPTHLIKTRGQQVTLRCSSQSGHNTVSWYQQALGQGPQFIFQYYREEENGRGNFPPRFSGLQFPNYSSELNVNALELDDSALYLCASSLDPDDEQYFGPGTRLTVT.